The TCR beta chain described here comes from a study of persistence of HIV-infected CD4 T cells. The CDR3 is 15 amino acids. Germline lookup yields CDR1 LNHDA and CDR2 SQIVND (reference sequence). The V and J ends lost 5 bases and 4 bases respectively, with 17 bases between them. Cells were stimulated nonspecifically with anti-CD3/anti-CD28 magnetic beads. CD4+ T cells upregulating both CD40 ligand and CD69 were sorted as responding cells. Donors had CD4+ T cell counts above 400 cells/uL and were CMV-seropositive. Concerning this clone itself: Antigen unknown.

The libraries were made with immunoSEQ version 4 in survey mode. Clones were read by immunoSEQ multiplex PCR, and TCRdb kept only the in-frame ones, dropping some. The sample includes about 45,000 clones, around 89% of them seen just once. Here the sequenced sample was CD4+ T cells sorted from PBMCs after roughly 20-hour stimulation, taken from a patient who received antiretroviral therapy. This sequence originates from an adult woman with HIV who was CMV-seropositive. This rearrangement joins TRBV19 to TRBJ1-1; tentative D call: TRBD1 (6 bases). CDR3 bases: TGTGCCAGTAGTCCTGGAACTGGGGGCATCACTGAAGCTTTCTTT. This encodes CASSPGTGGITEAFF.